What follows are 31 T cell receptor beta chains derived from one specimen sequenced in a study of blood T cell repertoires in COVID-19. The data were produced by immunoSEQ multiplex PCR, yet TCRdb's version contains in-frame clones alone and is incomplete. The top ten clones hold 10% to 15% of a sample with over 150,000 clones, roughly 82% of them seen once. Specimen: PBMCs or T cells enriched from blood (not recorded which). These receptors were collected from a man between 35 and 55 years old who had recovered from COVID-19.

V is TRBV3-1 (or the pseudogene TRBV3-2) and J is TRBJ1-1; D uncertain. This CDR3 is built from 14 residues. V was cut by 1 base and J by 5 bases, with 11 bases left in between. Germline V gene sequence: CDR1 LGHDT, CDR2 YNNKEL (reference sequence). The CDR3 bases are TGTGCCAGCAGCCAAGTTTCGGGAACAACTGAAGCTTTCTTT. Its translation is CASSQVSGTTEAFF.

This chain links TRBV4-3 with TRBJ2-1, with D possibly TRBD1 on 5 matching bases. The CDR3 totals 16 residues. Per the germline V gene, CDR1 is LGHNA and CDR2 is YSLEER. Trimming cost V 0 bases and J 2 bases, with 11 bases left between them. DNA for the CDR3: TGCGCCAGCAGCCAAGATTTCCCAGGGACCTACAATGAGCAGTTCTTC. Residues: CASSQDFPGTYNEQFF.

The chain couples TRBV18 to TRBJ1-5; D unresolved. Per the germline V gene, CDR1 is KGHSH and CDR2 is LQKENI. V lost 3 bases to trimming and J lost 4 bases, with 16 bases between them. This CDR3 contains 16 residues. The CDR3 protein is CASSPAGEVINQPQHF. Written as DNA, the CDR3 is TGTGCCAGCTCACCGGCCGGAGAGGTTATAAATCAGCCCCAGCATTTT.

This clone showed up just a few times. The genes are TRBV4-2 and TRBJ2-3, with D tentatively TRBD2 (5 bases). Germline V gene sequence: CDR1 LGHNA, CDR2 YNFKEQ. V was clipped by 0 bases and J by 2 bases, with 12 bases between them. There are 16 residues in the CDR3. The CDR3 loop reads CASSQDLAGSTDTQYF. The CDR3 coding sequence is TGTGCCAGCAGCCAAGATCTGGCGGGCTCCACAGATACGCAGTATTTT.

J is TRBJ2-5 and V is TRBV3-1 (or the pseudogene TRBV3-2), with 9 bases identical to TRBD2. From germline, CDR1 is LGHDT and CDR2 YNNKEL (reference sequence). The junction had 11 bases not matched to a gene; V was cut back by 1 base and J by 5 bases. This CDR3 spans 17 amino acids. Here the CDR3 reads CASSQAVGIAGAETQYF. CDR3 bases: TGTGCCAGCAGCCAAGCTGTCGGAATAGCGGGAGCGGAGACCCAGTACTTC.

The rearrangement links TRBV3-1 (or the pseudogene TRBV3-2) to TRBJ2-5, with a possible D match to TRBD2 (5 bases). Trimming took off 1 base at V and 5 bases at J, with 23 bases between the two ends. Germline values: CDR1 LGHDT, CDR2 YNNKEL (reference sequence). The CDR3 is 18 amino acids. The CDR3 sequence is CASSQGVGGAVSPETQYF. CDR3 DNA: TGTGCCAGCAGCCAAGGGGTAGGAGGAGCGGTGTCTCCGGAGACCCAGTACTTC.

The V call is TRBV7-8, the J call TRBJ2-2; 8 nucleotides align to TRBD1. Unmatched junction bases numbered 7, after V lost 2 bases and J lost 2 bases. The CDR3 has 17 amino acids. Germline V gives CDR1 SGHVS, CDR2 FQNEAQ. This CDR3 is CASSLTWTGINTGELFF. CDR3 nucleotides: TGTGCCAGCAGCTTAACATGGACAGGGATAAACACCGGGGAGCTGTTTTTT.

This clone was recorded once. The chain joins TRBV13 to TRBJ2-5; D may be TRBD1 (5 bases). The CDR3 has 14 residues. Trimming took 0 bases from V and 5 from J, leaving 10 bases between them. Germline CDR1 is PRHDT and CDR2 is FYEKMQ (reference sequence). Here the CDR3 DNA reads TGTGCCAGCAGCTTAGGCAGTAGGGGTGAGACCCAGTACTTC. Its translation is CASSLGSRGETQYF.

This chain connects TRBV19 to TRBJ2-4; TRBD1 matches at 11 bases. The CDR3 is 16 residues long. Trimming cost V 6 bases and J 6 bases; bases outside gene matches: 10. Germline V lookup: CDR1 LNHDA, CDR2 SQIVND (reference sequence). The CDR3 region has the DNA TGTGCCAGTAGCTGGCCTTCCGGGACAGGGGGAAACATTCAGTACTTC. As protein: CASSWPSGTGGNIQYF.

The CDR3 nucleotides read TGCAGTGCTAGAGATCGGGACGAGCAGTACTTC. It is translated as CSARDRDEQYF. The chain links TRBV20-1 to TRBJ2-7; D remains ambiguous. This CDR3 region has 11 residues. V gave up 0 bases and J gave up 5 bases, with 5 bases separating them. Per the germline V gene, CDR1 is DFQATT and CDR2 is SNEGSKA (reference sequence).

V gene TRBV18 combines with J gene TRBJ2-2, with a weak D call TRBD2 (6 bases). V dropped 0 bases and J dropped 0 bases, with 11 bases sitting between them. Germline V gives CDR1 KGHSH, CDR2 LQKENI. The CDR3 extends over 17 amino acids. The CDR3 sequence is CASSPPGPGANTGELFF. In DNA, the CDR3 is TGTGCCAGCTCACCACCTGGTCCGGGAGCGAACACCGGGGAGCTGTTTTTT. Variable domain in full (rest from reference TRBV18 and TRBJ2-2): NAGVMQNPRHLVRRRGQEARLRCSPMKGHSHVYWYRQLPEEGLKFMVYLQKENIIDESGMPKERFSAEFPKEGPSILRIQQVVRGDSAAYFCASSPPGPGANTGELFFGEGSRLTVL.

The rearrangement uses TRBV7-9 and TRBJ1-1; TRBD1 is a possible D gene (6 bases). The CDR3 contains 15 residues. Germline assignment: CDR1 SEHNR and CDR2 FQNEAQ (reference sequence). V lost 6 bases and J 3 bases, leaving 17 bases between the germline ends. The CDR3 sequence: CASRERLGAHTEAFF. The CDR3 region has the DNA TGTGCCAGCAGGGAACGGTTGGGGGCCCACACTGAAGCTTTCTTT. The whole variable domain, filled in from reference TRBV7-9 and TRBJ1-1, reads DTGVSQNPRHKITKRGQNVTFRCDPISEHNRLYWYRQTLGQGPEFLTYFQNEAQLEKSRLLSDRFSAERPKGSFSTLEIQRTEQGDSAMYLCASRERLGAHTEAFFGQGTRLTVV.

This clone turned up a few times. V usage is TRBV3-1 (or the pseudogene TRBV3-2) and J usage is TRBJ1-1; unclear D gene. Germline V gene data show CDR1 as LGHDT and CDR2 as YNNKEL (reference sequence). Trimming pared 1 base from V and 5 bases from J, leaving 17 bases between. CDR3 length: 16 amino acids. CDR3 coding DNA: TGTGCCAGCAGCCAAGGGCTCCCGTCGGGGTGGACTGAAGCTTTCTTT. The encoded protein is CASSQGLPSGWTEAFF.

The V gene is TRBV5-1, the J gene TRBJ1-2, with 10 bases lining up with TRBD1. The germline CDR1 and CDR2 sequences are SGHRS and YFSETQ. The junction had 3 bases not matched to a gene; V was cut back by 3 bases and J by 1 base. This CDR3 spans 15 amino acids. The CDR3 DNA follows: TGCGCCAGCAGCTCGACAGGGGGCGTTAACTATGGCTACACCTTC. Translation: CASSSTGGVNYGYTF.

J is TRBJ2-3 and V is TRBV18, with unresolved D. Trimming stripped 5 bases from V and 6 bases from J, with 12 bases between. Per germline, CDR1 KGHSH and CDR2 LQKENI. There are 13 residues in the CDR3. The CDR3 reads CASSTRIRDTQYF. The CDR3 DNA follows: TGTGCCAGCTCAACGAGAATCCGGGATACGCAGTATTTT. Full variable domain (missing parts from reference TRBV18 and TRBJ2-3): NAGVMQNPRHLVRRRGQEARLRCSPMKGHSHVYWYRQLPEEGLKFMVYLQKENIIDESGMPKERFSAEFPKEGPSILRIQQVVRGDSAAYFCASSTRIRDTQYFGPGTRLTVL.

The genes are TRBV5-1 and TRBJ2-1; D unclear. Trimming took off 4 bases at V and 4 bases at J, with 12 bases between the two ends. Germline V gene data show CDR1 as SGHRS and CDR2 as YFSETQ. The CDR3 is 14 amino acids. The CDR3 coding sequence is TGCGCCAGCAGCGCAGAAAATCCGTACAATGAGCAGTTCTTC. Amino acids: CASSAENPYNEQFF.

This clone appeared a single time. CDR3 sequence reads: CASRLAGVLDTQYF. In DNA, the CDR3 is TGTGCCAGCCGACTAGCGGGAGTCCTTGATACGCAGTATTTT. This chain links TRBV19 with TRBJ2-3, with 12 bases that match TRBD2. This CDR3 spans 14 amino acids. V was clipped by 9 bases and J by 6 bases; unmatched bases: 7. Per germline, CDR1 LNHDA and CDR2 SQIVND (reference sequence).

V gene TRBV30 combines with J gene TRBJ1-6; 7 bases match TRBD1. Trimming cost V 4 bases and J 5 bases; bases outside gene matches: 5. This CDR3 region has 14 residues. The germline gives CDR1 GTSNPN, CDR2 SVGIG (reference sequence). In DNA form, the CDR3 reads TGTGCCTGGAATCCCGGGACAGATAATTCACCCCTCCACTTT. The encoded protein is CAWNPGTDNSPLHF.

The V and J genes are TRBV21-1 and TRBJ2-1; the table's D gene call, TRBD2, was not cross checked with the DNA. TRBV21-1 is labeled a pseudogene. This CDR3 has 17 residues. As DNA, the CDR3 is TGTGCCAGCAGCATAAGCGGGAGGCCGAGGATTTACAATGAGCAGTTCTTC. It encodes CASSISGRPRIYNEQFF.

V is TRBV7-3 and J is TRBJ1-6; TRBD1 might be the D (6 bases). The CDR3 is 14 amino acids. Germline V gives CDR1 SGHTA, CDR2 FQGTGA. V gave up 4 bases and J gave up 8 bases, with 12 bases separating them. CDR3 in DNA: TGTGCCAGCAGCTCCCGGGCAGGGGATTCACCCCTCCACTTT. Translating gives CASSSRAGDSPLHF.

V gene TRBV5-1 combines with J gene TRBJ1-5; D uncertain. The CDR3 is 13 residues long. Germline-derived CDR1 and CDR2 are SGHRS and YFSETQ. V lost 1 base to trimming and J lost 5 bases, with 7 bases between them. The CDR3 spells CASSLLTDQPQHF. Here the CDR3 DNA reads TGCGCCAGCAGCTTGCTTACGGATCAGCCCCAGCATTTT.

The CDR3, as DNA: TGTGCCAGCAGCTTTCAGCGGGAGGAGCCCCACGAGCAGTACTTC. It is translated as CASSFQREEPHEQYF. V gene TRBV2 combines with J gene TRBJ2-7; TRBD2 matches at 9 bases. The germline gives CDR1 SNHLY, CDR2 FYNNEI. V gave up 6 bases and J gave up 5 bases; unmatched junction bases: 11. There are 15 residues in the CDR3.

This clone occurred a few times. The sample carries other DNA sequences with the same CDR3. The J gene is TRBJ2-3, the V gene TRBV9; TRBD2 aligns across 11 bases. V shed 4 bases, J shed 6 bases, and the junction held 7 bases outside the gene matches. This CDR3 spans 15 amino acids. Germline CDR1 SGDLS, CDR2 YYNGEE. Here the CDR3 DNA reads TGTGCCAGCAGCCCTAGCGGGAGGAGGGCCGATACGCAGTATTTT. As protein: CASSPSGRRADTQYF.

This chain links TRBV18 with TRBJ1-3; D is ambiguous. Trimming cost V 3 bases and J 1 base, with 13 bases left between them. The CDR3 is 16 residues long. The germline gives CDR1 KGHSH, CDR2 LQKENI. The CDR3 reads CASSPRTAGSGNTIYF. For the CDR3, the DNA is TGTGCCAGCTCACCCCGGACTGCCGGATCTGGAAACACCATATATTTT.

CDR3 residues: CASSYSLESSGANVLTF. The CDR3 DNA sequence: TGTGCCAGCAGCTACAGCCTGGAAAGCTCTGGGGCCAACGTCCTGACTTTC. The V call is TRBV9, the J call TRBJ2-6; D unresolved. The germline gives CDR1 SGDLS, CDR2 YYNGEE. CDR3 length: 17 residues. With 4 bases removed from V and 0 bases from J, the gap between germline ends came to 14 bases.

This clone was counted once. The rearrangement links TRBV7-6 to TRBJ1-1; D perhaps matches TRBD1 (5 bases). V lost 5 bases to trimming and J lost 1 base, with 20 bases between them. Germline V gene data show CDR1 as SGHVS and CDR2 as FNYEAQ. The CDR3 spans 17 residues. The CDR3 loop reads CASSPRPAGLGNTEAFF. The CDR3 DNA reads TGTGCCAGCAGCCCCCGACCGGCGGGGCTCGGGAACACTGAAGCTTTCTTT.

The V call is TRBV4-1, the J call TRBJ2-5; D is possibly TRBD2 (5 bases). The V gene lost 1 base and the J gene lost 10 bases, with 22 bases spanning the gap. Germline lookup yields CDR1 MGHRA and CDR2 YSYEKL. There are 16 residues in the CDR3. CDR3 region: CASSQVEGAPPGDQYF. The CDR3 bases are TGCGCCAGCAGCCAAGTTGAGGGAGCACCTCCCGGAGACCAGTACTTC.

The rearrangement links TRBV15 to TRBJ2-7, with 8 nucleotides matching TRBD2. Germline CDR1 is LNHNV and CDR2 is YYDKDF (reference sequence). The CDR3 contains 16 residues. V lost 0 bases to trimming and J lost 0 bases; unmatched junction nucleotides: 4. The chain's CDR3 is CATSRDNSGSSYEQYF. The CDR3 DNA sequence: TGTGCCACCAGCAGAGATAACAGCGGGAGCTCCTACGAGCAGTACTTC.

CDR3 in DNA: TGTGCCATCAGTGAGTCAGGAGGAGATCAGCCCCAGCATTTT. This translates into CAISESGGDQPQHF. V usage is TRBV10-3 and J usage is TRBJ1-5; D gene unclear. This CDR3 has 14 amino acids. Trimming took off 0 bases at V and 5 bases at J, with 8 bases between the two ends. The germline V gene encodes CDR1 ENHRY and CDR2 SYGVKD.

The V call is TRBV9, the J call TRBJ1-2; no reliable D call. Germline CDR1 SGDLS, CDR2 YYNGEE. This CDR3 comprises 13 residues. The V end was cut by 4 bases, the J end by 4 bases, with 11 bases between. The CDR3 sequence is CASSHGEGYGYTF. The CDR3 coding sequence is TGTGCCAGCAGCCATGGGGAGGGCTATGGCTACACCTTC.

This chain uses TRBV27 with TRBJ1-2, with D perhaps matching TRBD1 (6 bases). This CDR3 is 14 amino acids long. The germline V and J ends were trimmed by 2 bases and 2 bases, with 9 bases remaining between them. Germline-derived CDR1 and CDR2 are MNHEY and SMNVEV (reference sequence). This CDR3 reads CASSLKGGNYGYTF. The CDR3 DNA reads as TGTGCCAGCAGTTTAAAAGGGGGAAACTATGGCTACACCTTC.